Sequencing of this TCR beta chain was carried out in a study of shared clonotypes between healthy human individuals. Overall study context: Donors were two women and a few men aged 18 to 49.

The table came from immunoSEQ multiplex PCR; TCRdb's copy has only in-frame clones and leaves some out. This sample has about 1.1 million clones, with more than 75% found just once. CDR3 length: 14 amino acids. With 5 bases clipped from V and 3 bases from J, the junction kept 4 bases outside the gene matches. Per germline, CDR1 KGHSH and CDR2 LQKENI. The genes are TRBV18 and TRBJ1-5, with TRBD1 matching 7 bases. The clonotype was recovered from a man aged 18-30 years in good health. Some clones in this sample may be carry-over from other donors' samples. The sample was memory CD4+ T cells from PBMCs. Subset indicated: CD45RA-negative fraction. The CDR3 spells CASSGQGVNQPQHF. In DNA form, the CDR3 reads TGTGCCAGCTCAGGGCAGGGGGTCAATCAGCCCCAGCATTTT.